This entry concerns a single TCR beta chain. Its recognized antigen is unknown. No qualities accompany the bases; no much larger clone lies one base away. CDR1 SGHDT and CDR2 YYEEEE are derived from the germline V gene. The CDR3 runs 16 residues from the cysteine to the phenylalanine. Only the CDR3 portion is preserved as DNA: 48 bases, with reading frame beginning at the first base. After removal of 6 bases from V and 6 bases from J, the junction retains 14 bases not matched to a gene. The data stem from a study of blood T cell repertoires in COVID-19 (dated by TCRdb to 2018 to 2021). For the study in its entirety: Collaborator samples came from the United States, Italy and Spain and covered acute and convalescent phases of COVID-19. The material from the prospective study consisted of cDNA or gDNA derived from T cells, B-cell-depleted T cells, or PBMCs. Deeply sampled blood TCRbeta repertoires from subjects exposed to, actively infected with, or recovered from COVID-19 were included in the dataset. The repertoires were released in a freely available public database intended as a resource for research on the immune response to SARS-CoV-2. Samples were obtained from the ongoing ImmuneRACE study (first 160 participants) and from roughly 1,300 subjects provided by 6 global collaborators. A de-identified subject ID, COVID-19 status, age in years and sex were almost always included in the sample metadata. HLA class I and class II types, where available, came from metadata supplied by the sample provider rather than from assay-based typing.

TCRbeta CDR3 regions were amplified from genomic DNA by means of the immunoSEQ Assay, a bias-controlled multiplex PCR. Processing in the source paper ran as follows. Nucleated cell counts per sample were estimated from amplification of reference gene primers within the assay. To quantify the absolute abundance of each unique TCRbeta CDR3 rearrangement, sequence reads were collapsed and filtered. For each sample, productive Simpson clonality was calculated as the square root of Simpson's diversity index across productive rearrangements. TCRdb limited this immuneACCESS table to in-frame rearrangements with V and J called. A share of clones is missing; checked studies link under half to unresolved V genes, and the rest is unexplained. V and J calls and clone size are given by that table; D and trimming were obtained from the DNA. The sample data list about 260,000 clones, and more than 75% of these were observed just once. Clones ranked in the top ten supply 2% to 2.5% of the sample.

Whole blood was collected in K2EDTA tubes by collaborating institutions according to the institutions' own protocols. For TCRbeta analysis, collaborator samples were shipped as frozen whole blood, as isolated PBMCs, or as DNA extracted from either sample type. On the study overall, not on this receptor specifically: How much clinical and demographic metadata was included differed by source and by participant, and the metadata was provided uncurated.

The chain is encoded by TRBV5-6 joined to TRBJ2-3; 9 middle bases align to TRBD2. This receptor was taken from a woman in her fifties or sixties with acute or convalescent COVID-19. Sequenced input: peripheral blood. For the CDR3, the sequence is CASTEGGSGSRDTQYF. The nucleotide sequence is TGTGCCAGCACCGAAGGGGGTAGCGGGAGTCGGGATACGCAGTATTTT.